The following is a T cell receptor (beta chain) sequence with its context. This sample is part of a study of patients and donors after allogeneic stem cell transplantation. A single record per CDR3 protein comes from TCRdb applying MiXCR to the RT-PCR reads. The sample holds roughly 940,000 distinct CDR3 sequences, around 17% seen once. The sample was blood, either unsorted or a sorted T cell fraction (not recorded which). The TCR originated in a human donor who was either an allogeneic HSCT recipient or a stem cell or donor lymphocyte infusion donor (not recorded which). It is not recorded whose cells these are; they may come from a transplant donor.

CDR3 residues: CSARSQAVVTEAFF. CDR3 in DNA: TGCAGTGCTAGATCGCAGGCGGTAGTCACTGAAGCTTTCTTT. The V and J genes are TRBV20-1 and TRBJ1-1; unclear D gene. V lost 2 bases to trimming and J lost 4 bases, with 14 bases between them. CDR3 length equals 14 residues. Per the germline V gene, CDR1 is DFQATT and CDR2 is SNEGSKA (reference sequence).